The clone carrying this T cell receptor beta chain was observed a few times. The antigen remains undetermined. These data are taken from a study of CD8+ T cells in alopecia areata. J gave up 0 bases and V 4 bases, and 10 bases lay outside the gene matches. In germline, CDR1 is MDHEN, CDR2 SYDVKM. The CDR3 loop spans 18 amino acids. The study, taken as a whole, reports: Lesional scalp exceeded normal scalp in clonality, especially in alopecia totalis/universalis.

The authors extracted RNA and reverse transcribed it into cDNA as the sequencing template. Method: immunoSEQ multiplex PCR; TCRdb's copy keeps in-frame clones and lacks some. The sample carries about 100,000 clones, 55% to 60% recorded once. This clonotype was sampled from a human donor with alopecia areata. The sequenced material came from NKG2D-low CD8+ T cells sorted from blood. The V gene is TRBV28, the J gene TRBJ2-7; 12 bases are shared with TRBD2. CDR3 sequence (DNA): TGTGCCAGCAGTTATGGACTAGCGGGAAGTACCCGCTCCTACGAGCAGTACTTC. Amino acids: CASSYGLAGSTRSYEQYF.